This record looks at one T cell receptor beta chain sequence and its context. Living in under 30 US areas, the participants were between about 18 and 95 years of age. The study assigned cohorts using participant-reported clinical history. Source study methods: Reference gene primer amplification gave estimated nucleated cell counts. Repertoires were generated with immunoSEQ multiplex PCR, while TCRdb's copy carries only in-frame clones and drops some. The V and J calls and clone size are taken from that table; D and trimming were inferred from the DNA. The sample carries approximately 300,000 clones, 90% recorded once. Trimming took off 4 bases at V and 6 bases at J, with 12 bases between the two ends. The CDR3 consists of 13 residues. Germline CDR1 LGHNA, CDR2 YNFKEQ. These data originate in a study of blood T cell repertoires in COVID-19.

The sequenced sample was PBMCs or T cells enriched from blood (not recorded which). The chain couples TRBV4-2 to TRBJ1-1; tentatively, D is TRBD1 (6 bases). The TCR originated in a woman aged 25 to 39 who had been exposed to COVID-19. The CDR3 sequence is CASSPYRDAEAFF. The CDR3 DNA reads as TGTGCCAGCAGCCCCTACAGGGACGCTGAAGCTTTCTTT.